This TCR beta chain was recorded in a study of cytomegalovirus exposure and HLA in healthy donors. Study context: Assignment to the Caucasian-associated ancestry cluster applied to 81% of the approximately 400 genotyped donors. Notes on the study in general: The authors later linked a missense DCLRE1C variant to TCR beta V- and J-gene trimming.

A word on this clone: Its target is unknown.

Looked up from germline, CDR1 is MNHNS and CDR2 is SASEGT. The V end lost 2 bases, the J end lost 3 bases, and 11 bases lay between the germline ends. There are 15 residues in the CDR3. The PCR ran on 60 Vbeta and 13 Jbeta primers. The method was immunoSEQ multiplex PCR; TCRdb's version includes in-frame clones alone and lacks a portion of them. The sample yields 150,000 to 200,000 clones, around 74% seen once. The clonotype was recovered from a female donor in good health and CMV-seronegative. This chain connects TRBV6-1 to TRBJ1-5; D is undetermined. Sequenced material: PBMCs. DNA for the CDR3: TGTGCCAGCAGTGAAACATTTTCCCTCAATCAGCCCCAGCATTTT. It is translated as CASSETFSLNQPQHF.